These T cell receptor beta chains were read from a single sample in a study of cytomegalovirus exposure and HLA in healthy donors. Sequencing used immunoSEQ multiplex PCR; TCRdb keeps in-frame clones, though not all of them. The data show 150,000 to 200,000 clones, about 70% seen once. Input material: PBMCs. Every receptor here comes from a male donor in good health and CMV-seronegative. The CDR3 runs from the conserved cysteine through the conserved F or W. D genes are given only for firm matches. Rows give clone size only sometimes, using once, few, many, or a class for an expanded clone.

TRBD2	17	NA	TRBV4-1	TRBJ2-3	TGCGCCAGCAGCCAAGGACTAGCGGGGGGGCCGACAGATACGCAGTATTTT	CASSQGLAGGPTDTQYF
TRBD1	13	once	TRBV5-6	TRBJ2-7	TGTGCCAGCAGCGCCGGACAGGGCTACGAGCAGTACTTC	CASSAGQGYEQYF
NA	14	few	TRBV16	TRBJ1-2	TGTGCCAGCAGCCAATCAGTGGTCAGCTATGGCTACACCTTC	CASSQSVVSYGYTF
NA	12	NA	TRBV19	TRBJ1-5	TGTGCCAGTAGCCCCCAGGGGAAGCCCCAGCATTTT	CASSPQGKPQHF
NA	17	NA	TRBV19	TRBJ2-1	TGTGCCAGTAGTACCCTAGGAGGGCCAAGCTCCTACAATGAGCAGTTCTTC	CASSTLGGPSSYNEQFF
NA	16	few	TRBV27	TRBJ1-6	TGTGCCAGCAGTTTATACAGGAGCTCCTATAATTCACCCCTCCACTTT	CASSLYRSSYNSPLHF
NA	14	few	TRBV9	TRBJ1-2	TGTGCCAGCAACGAAGGGGTGGAGCTCTCTGGCTACACCTTC	CASNEGVELSGYTF
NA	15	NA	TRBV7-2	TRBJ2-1	TGTGCCAGCAGCTTTGACTGGAGTTCGTACAATGAGCAGTTCTTC	CASSFDWSSYNEQFF
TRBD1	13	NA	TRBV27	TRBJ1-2	TGTGCCAGCAGCAACCGGACAGGGAATGGCTACACCTTC	CASSNRTGNGYTF
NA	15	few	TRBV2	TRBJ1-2	TGTGCCAGCAGTGAAGGCGGGGCGGCGAACTATGGCTACACCTTC	CASSEGGAANYGYTF
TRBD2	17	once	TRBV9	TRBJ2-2	TGTGCCAGCAGCGTAGAGGGCGGGAGGGCGAACACCGGGGAGCTGTTTTTT	CASSVEGGRANTGELFF
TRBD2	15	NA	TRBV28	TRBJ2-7	TGTGCCAGCAGTTCAGCGGGAGGGCAGCGGGACGAGCAGTACTTC	CASSSAGGQRDEQYF
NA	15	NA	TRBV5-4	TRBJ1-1	TGTGCCAGCAGCCCTGTTCCCACAGGGAACACTGAAGCTTTCTTT	CASSPVPTGNTEAFF
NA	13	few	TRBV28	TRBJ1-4	TGTGCCAGCCTGGACAGCAGTAATGAAAAACTGTTTTTT	CASLDSSNEKLFF
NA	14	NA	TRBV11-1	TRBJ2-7	TGTGCCAGCAGCTTATTCAGGACAACCCACGAGCAGTACTTC	CASSLFRTTHEQYF
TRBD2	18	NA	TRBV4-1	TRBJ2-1	TGCGCCAGCAGCCAAGATCGGCTAGCGGGAGTTTCCTACAATGAGCAGTTCTTC	CASSQDRLAGVSYNEQFF
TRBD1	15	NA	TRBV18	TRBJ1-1	TGTGCCAGCTCACCCCGGGACAGCGGGGGAACTGAAGCTTTCTTT	CASSPRDSGGTEAFF
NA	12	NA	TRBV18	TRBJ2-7	TGTGCCAGCTCACCGGGCGAATACGAGCAGTACTTC	CASSPGEYEQYF
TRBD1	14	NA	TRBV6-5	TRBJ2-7	TGTGCCAGCAGTTTCACAGGGGGCTTCTACGAGCAGTACTTC	CASSFTGGFYEQYF
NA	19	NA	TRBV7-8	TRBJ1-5	TGTGCCAGCAGCTTAGTGGGGACTAAGAGCCTTTTCAGCAATCAGCCCCAGCATTTT	CASSLVGTKSLFSNQPQHF
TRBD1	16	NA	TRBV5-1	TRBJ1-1	TGCGCCAGCAGCTTACGTTCAGGGGGAATGAACACTGAAGCTTTCTTT	CASSLRSGGMNTEAFF
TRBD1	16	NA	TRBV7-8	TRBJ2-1	TGTGCCAGCAGCTACCGGGGGACAGGTCAGCACAATGAGCAGTTCTTC	CASSYRGTGQHNEQFF
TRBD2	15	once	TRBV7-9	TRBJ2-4	TGTGCCAGCAGCACTAGCGGGAGTTCTGGGGACATTCAGTACTTC	CASSTSGSSGDIQYF
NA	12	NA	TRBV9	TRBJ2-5	TGTGCCAGCAGCGGGGCAGAGGGGGCCCAGTACTTC	CASSGAEGAQYF
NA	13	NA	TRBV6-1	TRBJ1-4	TGTGCCAGCAGTCGCGGGCGTAATGAAAAACTGTTTTTT	CASSRGRNEKLFF
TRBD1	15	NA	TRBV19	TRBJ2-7	TGTGCCAGTAGTATAGACGGGACAGGGTTCTACGAGCAGTACTTC	CASSIDGTGFYEQYF
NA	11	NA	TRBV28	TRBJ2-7	TGTGCCAGCAGTTTTCTATACGAGCAGTACTTC	CASSFLYEQYF
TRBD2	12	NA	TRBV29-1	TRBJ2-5	TGCAGCGTTCTGAGCGGGGAAGAGACCCAGTACTTC	CSVLSGEETQYF
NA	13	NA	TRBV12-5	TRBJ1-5	TGTGCTAGTGCGGGTGGAGGGAATCAGCCCCAGCATTTT	CASAGGGNQPQHF
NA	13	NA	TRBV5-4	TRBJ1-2	TGTGCCAGCAGCTTCGACAGGAACTATGGCTACACCTTC	CASSFDRNYGYTF
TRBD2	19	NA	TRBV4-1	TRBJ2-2	TGCGCCAGCAGCCAAAAAAGGGGACTAGCGGGGGAACCCACCGGGGAGCTGTTTTTT	CASSQKRGLAGEPTGELFF
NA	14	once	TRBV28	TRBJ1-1	TGTGCCAGCAGTTTAACGGTCTCGAACACTGAAGCTTTCTTT	CASSLTVSNTEAFF
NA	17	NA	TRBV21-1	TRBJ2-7	TGTGCCAGCAGCAAAAAACTGGGACAGGGGAGTAAGTACGAGCAGTACTTC	CASSKKLGQGSKYEQYF
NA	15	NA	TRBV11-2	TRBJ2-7	TGTGCCAGCAGCTCGTCCTGGGGCTCAGCCTACGAGCAGTACTTC	CASSSSWGSAYEQYF
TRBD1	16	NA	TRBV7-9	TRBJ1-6	TGTGCCAGCAGGGAGACAGGGGGCGCGAAAAATTCACCCCTCCACTTT	CASRETGGAKNSPLHF
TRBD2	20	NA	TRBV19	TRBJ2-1	TGTGCCAGTAGTATAGGTTGGGTTAGCGGGAGAGGCCTCTCGTTTAATGAGCAGTTCTTC	CASSIGWVSGRGLSFNEQFF
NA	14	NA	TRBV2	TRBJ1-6	TGTGCCAGCAGTCTGAACAGGTTTAATTCACCCCTCCACTTT	CASSLNRFNSPLHF
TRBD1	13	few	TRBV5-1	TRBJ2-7	TGCGCCAGCAGCTTCCTCAGGGGGCACGAGCAGTACTTC	CASSFLRGHEQYF
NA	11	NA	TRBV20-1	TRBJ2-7	TGCAGTGGCTCAGAAAACTACGAGCAGTACTTC	CSGSENYEQYF
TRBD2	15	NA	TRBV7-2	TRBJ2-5	TGTGCCAGCAGCCTACTAGCGGGAGGGACACAGACCCAGTACTTC	CASSLLAGGTQTQYF
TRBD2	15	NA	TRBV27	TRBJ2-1	TGTGCCAGCAGTCTTTGGTGGACTAGCGGTAGTGAGCAGTTCTTC	CASSLWWTSGSEQFF
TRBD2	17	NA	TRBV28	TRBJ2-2	TGTGCCAGCAGTGCAGCAGGACTAGCGGGGGGGCACGGGGAGCTGTTTTTT	CASSAAGLAGGHGELFF
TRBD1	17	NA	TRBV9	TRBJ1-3	TGTGCCAGCAGGGGATCAGGGGGCGCTCAGGGAGGAAACACCATATATTTT	CASRGSGGAQGGNTIYF
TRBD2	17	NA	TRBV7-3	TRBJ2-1	TGTGCCAGCAGCTCCGGGACTAGCGGGGACCCTGAGGATGAGCAGTTCTTC	CASSSGTSGDPEDEQFF
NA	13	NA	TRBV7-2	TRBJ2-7	TGTGCCAGCAGCTTAGGAACATACTACGAGCAGTACTTC	CASSLGTYYEQYF
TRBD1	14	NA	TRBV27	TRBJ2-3	TGTGCCAGCAGGGTGGCAGGGGGAACCAATACGCAGTATTTT	CASRVAGGTNTQYF
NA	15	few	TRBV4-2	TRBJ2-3	TGTGCCAGCAGCCAAGATCGACAGAGCACAGATACGCAGTATTTT	CASSQDRQSTDTQYF
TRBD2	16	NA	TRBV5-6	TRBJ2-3	TGTGCCAGCAGGCAAAAGGGACTAGCGGGCACAGATACGCAGTATTTT	CASRQKGLAGTDTQYF
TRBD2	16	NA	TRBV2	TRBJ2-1	TGTGCCAGCAGTGAAAGGAGAGGGTCTAGCGGAAATGAGCAGTTCTTC	CASSERRGSSGNEQFF
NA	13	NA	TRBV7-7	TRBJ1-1	TGTGCCAGCAGCCCGACGGGGAACACTGAAGCTTTCTTT	CASSPTGNTEAFF
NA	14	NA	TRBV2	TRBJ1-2	TGTGCCAGCAGTGAAGGGGACTGGGGCTATGGCTACACCTTC	CASSEGDWGYGYTF
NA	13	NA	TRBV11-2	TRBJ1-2	TGTGCCAGCAGCTCCTACAGAGACTATGGCTACACCTTC	CASSSYRDYGYTF
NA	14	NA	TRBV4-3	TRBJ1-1	TGCGCCAGCAGCCAGACCGGGGGGGGAACTGAAGCTTTCTTT	CASSQTGGGTEAFF
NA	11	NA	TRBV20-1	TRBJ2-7	TGCAGTGCTGGGGACTCCTACGAGCAGTACTTC	CSAGDSYEQYF
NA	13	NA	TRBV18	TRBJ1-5	TGTGCCAGCTCCGAGGGAATCGGTCGCCCCCAGCATTTT	CASSEGIGRPQHF
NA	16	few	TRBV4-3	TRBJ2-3	TGCGCCAGCAGCCAAGAGGGCAGCCCAAGCACAGATACGCAGTATTTT	CASSQEGSPSTDTQYF
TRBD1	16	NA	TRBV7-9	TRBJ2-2	TGTGCCAGCAGCAAGGGACAGGGGGCGAGTACCGGGGAGCTGTTTTTT	CASSKGQGASTGELFF
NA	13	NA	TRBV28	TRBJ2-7	TGTGCCAGCAGTTTACCAGGGTTGTACGAGCAGTACTTC	CASSLPGLYEQYF
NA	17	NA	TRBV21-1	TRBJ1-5	TGTGCCAGCAGCATGTCCCTCGGGGTACGCAACAATCAGCCCCAGCATTTT	CASSMSLGVRNNQPQHF
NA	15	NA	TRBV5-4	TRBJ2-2	TGTGCCAGCAGCTTCACCACGGGAGACACCGGGGAGCTGTTTTTT	CASSFTTGDTGELFF